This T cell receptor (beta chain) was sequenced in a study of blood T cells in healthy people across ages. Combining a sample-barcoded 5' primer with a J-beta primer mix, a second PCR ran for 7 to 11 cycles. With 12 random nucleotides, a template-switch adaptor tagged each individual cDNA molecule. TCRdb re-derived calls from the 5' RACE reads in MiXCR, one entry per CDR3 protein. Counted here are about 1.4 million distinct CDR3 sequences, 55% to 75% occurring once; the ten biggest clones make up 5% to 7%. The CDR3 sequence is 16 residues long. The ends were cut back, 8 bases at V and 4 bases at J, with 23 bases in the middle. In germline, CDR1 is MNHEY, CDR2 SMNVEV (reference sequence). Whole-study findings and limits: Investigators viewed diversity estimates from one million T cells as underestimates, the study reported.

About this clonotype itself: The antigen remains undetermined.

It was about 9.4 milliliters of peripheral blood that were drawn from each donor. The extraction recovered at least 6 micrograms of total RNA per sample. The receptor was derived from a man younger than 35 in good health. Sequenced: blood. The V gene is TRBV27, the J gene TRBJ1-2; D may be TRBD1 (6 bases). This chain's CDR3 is CASDYPGQTNLYGYTF. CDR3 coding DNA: TGTGCCAGCGACTACCCAGGACAGACTAACCTCTATGGCTACACCTTC.